This is a list of T cell receptor beta chains from one sample in a study of read filtering for tumor transcriptome and immune sequencing. Using its own MiXCR run on the reads, TCRdb lists one record per CDR3 protein. The data hold about 46,000 distinct CDR3 sequences, with 20% observed a single time. Material for sequencing was a population of CD138-negative cells sorted from bone marrow. These TCRs come from a donor older than 35 with multiple myeloma. CDR3s include the opening cysteine and the closing phenylalanine or tryptophan. Each record gives: CDR3 DNA, CDR3 protein, D gene, V gene, J gene, clone size. The D gene is left open where the match is weak. Where a row states a size, it is once, few, many or the class of an expanded clone; other rows omit it.

cdr3_nt: TGTGCCAGCAGCGCCGGGCTTAATGAAAAACTGTTTTTT; cdr3_aa: CASSAGLNEKLFF; d_call: NA; v_call: TRBV14; j_call: TRBJ1-4; clone_size: few
cdr3_nt: TGTGCCAGCAGTTTCGGGCAGACCCATCAGCCCCAGCATTTT; cdr3_aa: CASSFGQTHQPQHF; d_call: NA; v_call: TRBV28; j_call: TRBJ1-5; clone_size: many
cdr3_nt: TGCGTCAGCAGTCCGGACTTGCTTGGCTGGGATGAGCAGTTCTTC; cdr3_aa: CVSSPDLLGWDEQFF; d_call: NA; v_call: TRBV7-2; j_call: TRBJ2-1; clone_size: NA
cdr3_nt: TGTGCCAGCAGCTTAGATGCGGCCCAAGAGACCCAGTACTTC; cdr3_aa: CASSLDAAQETQYF; d_call: NA; v_call: TRBV11-2; j_call: TRBJ2-5; clone_size: many
cdr3_nt: TGTGCCAGCAGCTTGGTCAGTCTAGCGGGGGGAAATGAGCAGTTCTTC; cdr3_aa: CASSLVSLAGGNEQFF; d_call: TRBD2; v_call: TRBV7-2; j_call: TRBJ2-1; clone_size: many
cdr3_nt: TGTGCCAGCTCATCCTCGGGACTGGCTGGGGCCAACGTCCTGACTTTC; cdr3_aa: CASSSSGLAGANVLTF; d_call: NA; v_call: TRBV18; j_call: TRBJ2-6; clone_size: many
cdr3_nt: TGTGCCAGCAGCGAACGGGACTACCTCACAGATACGCAGTATTTT; cdr3_aa: CASSERDYLTDTQYF; d_call: TRBD2; v_call: TRBV7-3; j_call: TRBJ2-3; clone_size: many
cdr3_nt: TGTGCCAGCAGCTCTACAGGGATGAAAGAGACCCAGTACTTC; cdr3_aa: CASSSTGMKETQYF; d_call: NA; v_call: TRBV7-2; j_call: TRBJ2-5; clone_size: many
cdr3_nt: TGTGCCAGCAGCGCGGGACTAGCGGCAGATACGCAGTATTTT; cdr3_aa: CASSAGLAADTQYF; d_call: TRBD2; v_call: TRBV13; j_call: TRBJ2-3; clone_size: many
cdr3_nt: TGCGCCAGCAGTCAACCGGGACAGGGTCCTGCAACTAATGAAAAACTGTTTTTT; cdr3_aa: CASSQPGQGPATNEKLFF; d_call: TRBD1; v_call: TRBV23-1; j_call: TRBJ1-4; clone_size: NA
cdr3_nt: TGTGCCATCAGAGGCGACAGGGACACCGGGGAGCTGTTTTTT; cdr3_aa: CAIRGDRDTGELFF; d_call: TRBD1; v_call: TRBV10-3; j_call: TRBJ2-2; clone_size: many
cdr3_nt: TGTGCCAGCAGCCAAGGTCTCTACGAGCAGTACTTC; cdr3_aa: CASSQGLYEQYF; d_call: NA; v_call: TRBV3-1; j_call: TRBJ2-7; clone_size: many
cdr3_nt: TGTGCCAGCTTGCCCAGGGACGCCCTCACCACTGAAGCTTTCTTT; cdr3_aa: CASLPRDALTTEAFF; d_call: NA; v_call: TRBV5-5; j_call: TRBJ1-1; clone_size: many
cdr3_nt: TGTGCCAGCAGTTTATCTGGGGGCGGGGGCCGGGACACTGAAGCTTTCTTT; cdr3_aa: CASSLSGGGGRDTEAFF; d_call: NA; v_call: TRBV28; j_call: TRBJ1-1; clone_size: many
cdr3_nt: TGCAGCGTTGAAAGATTCGGGAGGACCCAAGAGACCCAGTACTTC; cdr3_aa: CSVERFGRTQETQYF; d_call: TRBD2; v_call: TRBV29-1; j_call: TRBJ2-5; clone_size: many
cdr3_nt: TGTGCCAGCTCACCAACAACTAGCGGGGATTCCTACAATGAGCAGTTCTTC; cdr3_aa: CASSPTTSGDSYNEQFF; d_call: TRBD2; v_call: TRBV18; j_call: TRBJ2-1; clone_size: many
cdr3_nt: TGTGCCAGCAGCCATTGGGCAGGGGGTTCCGAGCAGTACTTC; cdr3_aa: CASSHWAGGSEQYF; d_call: TRBD1; v_call: TRBV28; j_call: TRBJ2-7; clone_size: many
cdr3_nt: TGCAGCGTTGGGGACCCCGGCGGGACAGAAAAACTGTTTTTT; cdr3_aa: CSVGDPGGTEKLFF; d_call: NA; v_call: TRBV29-1; j_call: TRBJ1-4; clone_size: many
cdr3_nt: TGTGCCAGCAGTGAAACCCGACAGGGGGCATCCTACGAGCAGTACTTC; cdr3_aa: CASSETRQGASYEQYF; d_call: TRBD1; v_call: TRBV2; j_call: TRBJ2-7; clone_size: many
cdr3_nt: TGCAGCGTTGTAATGTCGGGGGTTACGCTCGAGCAGTACTTC; cdr3_aa: CSVVMSGVTLEQYF; d_call: NA; v_call: TRBV29-1; j_call: TRBJ2-7; clone_size: NA
cdr3_nt: TGCAGTGCTAGATTGGACAGGGGCGTGAAGGCTAGCAATCAGCCCCAGCATTTT; cdr3_aa: CSARLDRGVKASNQPQHF; d_call: TRBD1; v_call: TRBV20-1; j_call: TRBJ1-5; clone_size: many
cdr3_nt: TGCAGCCCCGAAGCGGGACAGTACAATGAGCAGTTCTTC; cdr3_aa: CSPEAGQYNEQFF; d_call: NA; v_call: TRBV29-1; j_call: TRBJ2-1; clone_size: few
cdr3_nt: TGTGCAGAATCCCAGACTAACTATGGCTACACCTTC; cdr3_aa: CAESQTNYGYTF; d_call: NA; v_call: TRBV2; j_call: TRBJ1-2; clone_size: few
cdr3_nt: TGTGCCAGCAGCTTAACCGGGACAGGGACTACTGAAGCTTTCTTT; cdr3_aa: CASSLTGTGTTEAFF; d_call: TRBD1; v_call: TRBV7-3; j_call: TRBJ1-1; clone_size: many
cdr3_nt: TGTGCCAGCAGTGAAGCGTCTTTCTGGGGGGCCAACGTCCCGACTTTC; cdr3_aa: CASSEASFWGANVPTF; d_call: NA; v_call: TRBV2; j_call: TRBJ2-6; clone_size: NA
cdr3_nt: TGCAGTGCTAGAGATCATGTGGGAGCGAGGGATGAGCAGTTCTTC; cdr3_aa: CSARDHVGARDEQFF; d_call: NA; v_call: TRBV20-1; j_call: TRBJ2-1; clone_size: few
cdr3_nt: TGCGCCAGCAGCCAAGATGGCGGGGGCGGCACCGGGGAGCTGTTTTTT; cdr3_aa: CASSQDGGGGTGELFF; d_call: NA; v_call: TRBV4-1; j_call: TRBJ2-2; clone_size: few
cdr3_nt: TGTGCCAGCAGCCCAGGTTGGGGTGTCTGGGTTAGTCGCTACTTC; cdr3_aa: CASSPGWGVWVSRYF; d_call: NA; v_call: TRBV7-4; j_call: TRBJ2-7; clone_size: many
cdr3_nt: TGTGCCGGCAGCCAAGCCGGACAGCCCCAGGAGACCCAGTACTTC; cdr3_aa: CAGSQAGQPQETQYF; d_call: NA; v_call: TRBV4-2; j_call: TRBJ2-5; clone_size: NA
cdr3_nt: TGTGCCAGCAGTCCCACCTCGGGGAGCCGGCCCCAGCATTTT; cdr3_aa: CASSPTSGSRPQHF; d_call: NA; v_call: TRBV12-3/TRBV12-4; j_call: TRBJ1-5; clone_size: NA
cdr3_nt: TGTGCCAGCAGCTCTGACCGGGACTCCCAAGAGACCCAGTACTTC; cdr3_aa: CASSSDRDSQETQYF; d_call: NA; v_call: TRBV7-9; j_call: TRBJ2-5; clone_size: many
cdr3_nt: TGTGCCAGCAGCCCCCCACCCTACAATGAGCAGTTCTTC; cdr3_aa: CASSPPPYNEQFF; d_call: NA; v_call: TRBV6-5; j_call: TRBJ2-1; clone_size: many
cdr3_nt: TGCGCCAGCAGCAGTTCTTACAGGGTTGCCGCTGAAGCTTTCTTT; cdr3_aa: CASSSSYRVAAEAFF; d_call: NA; v_call: TRBV4-1; j_call: TRBJ1-1; clone_size: many